The sequence of this T cell receptor (beta chain) was determined in a study of OX40 agonist ivuxolimab in advanced cancers. Study outcomes and limitations: The study found among the lowest clonal expansion in partial responders at 0.1-3.0 mg/kg. Blood T cells, both CD4+ and CD8+, expanded clonally by week 6 at 0.1 to 3.0 mg/kg.

Comment on this clone: Its antigen is not known.

The repertoire was sequenced with immunoSEQ multiplex PCR; TCRdb's copy has only in-frame clones and lacks some. Of tens of thousands of clones in the sample, around 87% were seen once. The germline gives CDR1 KGHSH, CDR2 LQKENI. The CDR3 runs 15 residues. V was trimmed by 4 bases and J by 0 bases, leaving 9 bases between them. This chain links TRBV18 with TRBJ1-4; TRBD1 is a possible D gene (5 bases). Sequencing used CD4+ or CD8+ T cells sorted from blood, obtained in a trial of the OX40 agonist ivuxolimab. The sequence derives from an adult with an advanced solid tumor such as melanoma, head and neck, liver or kidney cancer. The CDR3 DNA reads as TGTGCCAGCTCACTCCAGGGTTCAACTAATGAAAAACTGTTTTTT. It is translated as CASSLQGSTNEKLFF.